This T cell receptor (beta chain) appears in the sequencing data of a study of human T cells and chemical hapten exposure. At the level of the study: The study lasted approximately 26 weeks, and patients were dosed weekly with diphenylcyclopropenone on the scalp throughout. Affected patients, primarily female, had alopecia areata, totalis or universalis.

This CDR3 has 16 amino acids. CDR1 is SGHRS and CDR2 is YFSETQ in the germline V gene. J lost 5 bases, V lost 0 bases, and 8 bases had no gene match. This clonotype was observed at least ten times. Time point indicated: patch test 1, 2 weeks after DPC sensitization. As to treatment: therapeutic diphenylcyclopropenone sensitization with weekly scalp DPC. The starting material, unfractionated whole blood, was used for total RNA extraction. Library preparation tagged each individual cDNA molecule with a unique molecular identifier. Authors' processing steps: TCRs per sample had a median of approximately 88,000 and ranged from roughly 20,000 to 690,600. TCRdb reanalysed the RACE reads using MiXCR and keeps one entry per CDR3 protein. Clone size and V and J calls follow TCRdb, not the original study. The sample lists 30,000 to 40,000 distinct CDR3 sequences; around 6.4% were seen once.

The clonotype comes from a woman between 25 and 40 years old with alopecia areata. Some clones in this sample may be carry-over from other donors' samples. The chain uses TRBV5-1 and TRBJ2-4, with 7 bases that match TRBD1. The sequencing here drew on whole blood, taken in connection with sensitization to the hapten diphenylcyclopropenone (DPC). CDR3: CASSLEGQSAENIQYF. CDR3 coding DNA: TGCGCCAGCAGCTTGGAGGGACAGAGTGCTGAAAACATTCAGTACTTC.